This TCR beta chain appears in the sequencing data of a study of T cells after yellow fever vaccination. Study background: SMART-Seq v4 Ultra Low Input prepared the low-cell-number fractions. Points from the study as a whole: Primary-vaccination clones mostly resurfaced post-booster (roughly 97% CD4, approximately 89% CD8).

A remark on this clonotype: The antigen is not known. This may come from a read error, since a much larger clone is one base off.

Via MiXCR, TCRdb re-called the 5' RACE reads, giving one row per CDR3 protein. The sample consists of about 140,000 distinct CDR3 sequences, about 7.7% of them appearing once. This receptor was obtained from a man aged 25 to 45 who received the YFV17D yellow fever vaccine. The sequencing used CD4+ T cells sorted from PBMCs, collected 5 days after the yellow fever booster vaccination.

DNA for the CDR3: TGTGCCAACAGTGAATCGTTGAGTTACCAAGAGACCCAGTACTTC. Translating it yields CANSESLSYQETQYF. The chain joins TRBV25-1 to TRBJ2-5; no clear D gene. CDR1 and CDR2 from the germline V gene are MGHDK and SYGVNS. The CDR3 consists of 15 residues.